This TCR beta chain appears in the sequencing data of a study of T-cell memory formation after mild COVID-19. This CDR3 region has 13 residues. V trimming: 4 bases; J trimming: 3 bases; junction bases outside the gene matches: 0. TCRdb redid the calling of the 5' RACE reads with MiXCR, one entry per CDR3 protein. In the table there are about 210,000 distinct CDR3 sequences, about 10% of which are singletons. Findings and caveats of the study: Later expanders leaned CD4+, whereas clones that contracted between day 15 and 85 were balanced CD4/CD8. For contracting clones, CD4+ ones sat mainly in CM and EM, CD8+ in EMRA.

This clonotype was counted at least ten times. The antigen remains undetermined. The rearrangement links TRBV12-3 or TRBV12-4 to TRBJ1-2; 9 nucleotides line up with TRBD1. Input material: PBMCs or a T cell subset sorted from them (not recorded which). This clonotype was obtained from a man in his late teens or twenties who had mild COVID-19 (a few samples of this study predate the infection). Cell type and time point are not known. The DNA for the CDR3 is TGTGCCAGCAGTTGGACAGGGGACTATGGCTACACCTTC. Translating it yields CASSWTGDYGYTF.